This TCR beta chain was identified during a study of response to subunit inactivated influenza vaccine. Whole-study findings and limits: Authors suggested seasonal influenza vaccinations each recruit few new T cells.

The CDR3 has 16 residues. Germline V gene sequence: CDR1 SGHRS, CDR2 YFSETQ. The V gene end was trimmed by 0 bases and the J gene end by 3 bases; junction bases not matched to a gene: 4. This clonotype was seen only a few times. Its antigen is unknown. TCRdb re-called the RT-PCR reads with MiXCR, one entry per CDR3 protein. The sample includes around 160,000 distinct CDR3 sequences, under 13% of them seen just once. The origin of this receptor is a man aged 45 to 65 who received an inactivated influenza vaccine. The chain carries TRBV5-1 and TRBJ2-5, with 11 positions matching TRBD2. The starting material was non-naive T cells sorted from PBMCs, obtained roughly 6 weeks after vaccination. CDR3 DNA sequence: TGCGCCAGCAGCTTGGCCGGGACTAGCGGTAAAGAGACCCAGTACTTC. Its translation is CASSLAGTSGKETQYF.